Following are 30 T cell receptor beta chains from one sample sequenced in a study of T cell repertoires in cytomegalovirus infection. TCRdb fed the reads into MiXCR, producing one record per CDR3 protein. The sample records over 450,000 distinct CDR3 sequences, about 10% being singletons. Input material: PBMCs. The receptors derive from a human donor in good health (CMV status not recorded). Some clones in this sample may be carry-over from other donors' samples.

This clonotype has just a few counts. The genes are TRBV29-1 and TRBJ1-3; D is unclear. The ends were cut back, 6 bases at V and 1 base at J, with 13 bases in the middle. The germline gives CDR1 SQVTM, CDR2 ANQGSEA. CDR3 size: 14 residues. The CDR3 region is CSVSPIGSGNTIYF. DNA of the CDR3: TGCAGCGTCTCCCCTATTGGGTCTGGAAACACCATATATTTT.

This clonotype was counted at least ten times. The chain joins TRBV19 to TRBJ1-5; unclear D gene. Per the germline V gene, CDR1 is LNHDA and CDR2 is SQIVND (reference sequence). Trimming stripped 5 bases from V and 1 base from J, with 15 bases between. The CDR3 consists of 16 residues. The CDR3 loop is CASSPGIGSSNQPQHF. The DNA of the CDR3 is TGTGCCAGTAGTCCTGGGATAGGCAGCAGCAATCAGCCCCAGCATTTT.

This clonotype showed up many times. The CDR3 nucleotides read TGTGCCAGCAGCTTAGTGGTCCACGAGCAGTACTTC. This translates into CASSLVVHEQYF. The genes are TRBV7-9 and TRBJ2-7; D is unclear. Germline CDR1 reads SEHNR; CDR2 reads FQNEAQ (reference sequence). The CDR3 sequence is 12 residues long. Trimming left V 1 base short and J 5 bases short, with 6 bases between.

This clonotype was found many times. The chain has TRBV5-4 and TRBJ2-7; 8 bases agree with TRBD1. This CDR3 contains 16 residues. Unmatched junction bases numbered 15, after V lost 4 bases and J lost 6 bases. Germline V CDR1 and CDR2: SGHNT, YYREEE (reference sequence). As DNA, the CDR3 is TGTGCCAGCAGCCAAAACAATGCCGGGACAGGCGCCGAGCAGTACTTC. Protein: CASSQNNAGTGAEQYF. Complete variable domain (other parts from reference TRBV5-4 and TRBJ2-7): ETGVTQSPTHLIKTRGQQVTLRCSSQSGHNTVSWYQQALGQGPQFIFQYYREEENGRGNFPPRFSGLQFPNYSSELNVNALELDDSALYLCASSQNNAGTGAEQYFGPGTRLTVT.

In its sample, this clonotype was seen a few times. The chain is built from TRBV15 and TRBJ1-6, with D tentatively TRBD1 (5 bases). CDR3 length: 16 amino acids. Germline V gene lookup returns CDR1 LNHNV and CDR2 YYDKDF (reference sequence). Trimming cost V 1 base and J 4 bases, with 11 bases left between them. Here the CDR3 reads CATSRALGGYNSPLHF. The CDR3 DNA follows: TGTGCCACCAGCAGAGCCCTCGGGGGGTATAATTCACCCCTCCACTTT.

J is TRBJ2-3 and V is TRBV20-1; TRBD1 agrees at 9 bases. J was trimmed by 1 base and V by 5 bases; bases with no gene match: 16. The CDR3 has 18 residues. Germline V lookup: CDR1 DFQATT, CDR2 SNEGSKA (reference sequence). CDR3 coding DNA: TGCAGTGCTGCCATTCAGGACAGGGGTATTAGCGGCACAGATACGCAGTATTTT. Its protein product is CSAAIQDRGISGTDTQYF.

The rearrangement joins TRBV2 to TRBJ2-4; D is uncertain. With 10 bases removed from V and 4 bases from J, the gap between germline ends came to 17 bases. The CDR3 is made up of 14 amino acids. Germline CDR1 SNHLY, CDR2 FYNNEI. The CDR3 nucleotides are TGTGCCACCTTAGACGGATACCCAAAAAACATTCAGTACTTC. This codes for CATLDGYPKNIQYF.

The V gene is TRBV25-1, the J gene TRBJ2-1; D gene uncertain. CDR3 length: 13 residues. Germline lookup yields CDR1 MGHDK and CDR2 SYGVNS. Deletions cut 2 bases from V and 9 bases from J, with 11 bases between. CDR3: CASSEVESSEQFF. The CDR3 DNA follows: TGTGCCAGCAGTGAAGTAGAGTCTAGTGAGCAGTTCTTC.

This clonotype occurred many times. This chain joins TRBV28 and TRBJ1-4, with D perhaps matching TRBD1 (6 bases). The CDR3 runs 15 residues. V was pared by 6 bases and J by 8 bases, with 19 bases between. CDR1 is MDHEN, CDR2 SYDVKM, per germline. The chain's CDR3 is CASSSPGGPGEKLFF. CDR3 coding DNA: TGTGCCAGCAGCTCCCCGGGGGGCCCGGGAGAAAAACTGTTTTTT. Variable domain in full (rest from reference TRBV28 and TRBJ1-4): DVKVTQSSRYLVKRTGEKVFLECVQDMDHENMFWYRQDPGLGLRLIYFSYDVKMKEKGDIPEGYSVSREKKERFSLILESASTNQTSMYLCASSSPGGPGEKLFFGSGTQLSVL.

CDR3 sequence (DNA): TGTGCCAGCAGGGCTAGCGGGAGGATCAATGAGCAGTTCTTC. Translating gives CASRASGRINEQFF. The V and J genes are TRBV2 and TRBJ2-1; the match to TRBD2 covers 11 bases. Germline CDR1 SNHLY, CDR2 FYNNEI. J gave up 6 bases and V 6 bases, and 4 bases lay outside the gene matches. The CDR3 runs to 14 residues.

This clonotype has a count of ten or more. The V call is TRBV10-3, the J call TRBJ1-1; D not resolved. The V end was cut by 8 bases, the J end by 1 base, with 5 bases between. Per the germline V gene, CDR1 is ENHRY and CDR2 is SYGVKD. The CDR3 sequence is 11 residues long. The CDR3 DNA reads TGTGCCATCCAATCGAACACTGAAGCTTTCTTT. It translates to CAIQSNTEAFF.

The V and J genes are TRBV27 and TRBJ1-1; weak D call: TRBD1 (5 bases). V was cut by 2 bases and J by 11 bases, with 15 bases left in between. This CDR3 is 13 amino acids long. The V gene's germline CDR1 is MNHEY and CDR2 SMNVEV (reference sequence). The CDR3 bases are TGTGCCAGCAGTTTACTGGGGCAGGGTTTCGCTTTCTTT. It is translated as CASSLLGQGFAFF.

This clonotype was counted ten times or more. The chain uses TRBV5-1 and TRBJ2-1; D call uncertain. This CDR3 comprises 14 residues. V was trimmed by 3 bases and J by 6 bases, leaving 13 bases between them. The germline V gene encodes CDR1 SGHRS and CDR2 YFSETQ. CDR3 sequence: CASSWGERINEQFF. CDR3 DNA: TGCGCCAGCAGCTGGGGTGAACGGATCAATGAGCAGTTCTTC.

This clonotype was recorded at least ten times. This rearrangement joins TRBV19 to TRBJ2-3; tentatively, D is TRBD1 or TRBD2 (7 bases each). This CDR3 region has 14 residues. Germline assignment: CDR1 LNHDA and CDR2 SQIVND (reference sequence). The ends were cut back, 6 bases at V and 4 bases at J, with 14 bases in the middle. The DNA of the CDR3 is TGTGCCAGTAGAGACAGGGACTACGCAGATACGCAGTATTTT. Protein product: CASRDRDYADTQYF.

The rearrangement joins TRBV20-1 to TRBJ2-7; TRBD2 matches 8 bases. Trimming at V came to 3 bases and at J to 5 bases, leaving 6 bases not matched to a gene. The CDR3 has 13 amino acids. Germline V lookup: CDR1 DFQATT, CDR2 SNEGSKA (reference sequence). The CDR3 nucleotides are TGCAGTGCTAGGGGACTAGTTGTCCACGAGCAGTACTTC. Translated: CSARGLVVHEQYF.

The chain employs TRBV6-5 and TRBJ1-1, with D possibly being TRBD1 (6 bases). The CDR3 consists of 16 residues. V lost 2 bases, J lost 6 bases, and 19 bases lay in between. Per the germline V gene, CDR1 is MNHEY and CDR2 is SVGAGI. The CDR3 sequence: CASSYRRTGTFSEAFF. In DNA, the CDR3 is TGTGCCAGCAGTTACCGAAGAACAGGGACATTCTCTGAAGCTTTCTTT.

This clonotype has just a few counts. The chain links TRBV20-1 to TRBJ1-5; TRBD1 might be the D (5 bases). The CDR3 consists of 13 residues. Looked up from germline, CDR1 is DFQATT and CDR2 is SNEGSKA (reference sequence). Trimming removed 4 bases at V and 4 bases at J, with 11 bases between. The CDR3 nucleotides read TGCAGTGCTACAGGGAATGTGAATCAGCCCCAGCATTTT. Translation gives CSATGNVNQPQHF.

This clonotype was counted only a few times. This chain connects TRBV9 to TRBJ2-2; possible D gene TRBD1, 5 bases. The CDR3 extends over 14 amino acids. V gave up 2 bases and J gave up 6 bases, with 11 bases separating them. Germline lookup yields CDR1 SGDLS and CDR2 YYNGEE. The DNA for the CDR3 is TGTGCCAGCAGCGTCGCCAGGGTTGCCGGGGAGCTGTTTTTT. Translation: CASSVARVAGELFF. The variable domain in full, with the rest retrieved from reference TRBV9 and TRBJ2-2, is DSGVTQTPKHLITATGQRVTLRCSPRSGDLSVYWYQQSLDQGLQFLIQYYNGEERAKGNILERFSAQQFPDLHSELNLSSLELGDSALYFCASSVARVAGELFFGEGSRLTVL.

This clonotype appeared many times. The CDR3 region has the DNA TGTGCCAGCAGCTTCGACGGGGGGGCCGTAGATACGCAGTATTTT. Protein: CASSFDGGAVDTQYF. This rearrangement joins TRBV5-5 to TRBJ2-3, with 8 bases identical to TRBD2. Germline loops: CDR1 SGHKS, CDR2 YYEKEE (reference sequence). Germline trimming cut 2 bases from V and 5 bases from J; bases unmatched to any gene: 7. This CDR3 is 15 amino acids long. Full variable domain (remainder filled in from reference TRBV5-5 and TRBJ2-3): DAGVTQSPTHLIKTRGQQVTLRCSPISGHKSVSWYQQVLGQGPQFIFQYYEKEERGRGNFPDRFSARQFPNYSSELNVNALLLGDSALYLCASSFDGGAVDTQYFGPGTRLTVL.

The sample holds many counts of this clonotype. The chain joins TRBV6-1 to TRBJ1-2; possibly TRBD1 for D (5 bases). Germline CDR1 is MNHNS and CDR2 is SASEGT. The CDR3 consists of 13 residues. V was cut by 6 bases and J by 7 bases, with 15 bases left in between. The CDR3 region is CASSHSGAGGYTF. Written as DNA, the CDR3 is TGTGCCAGCAGCCATTCCGGGGCCGGTGGCTACACCTTC.

The rearrangement uses TRBV12-3 or TRBV12-4 and TRBJ2-4, with D possibly matching TRBD2 (5 bases). V was shortened by 2 bases and J by 3 bases, with 11 bases between the two germline ends. The CDR3 loop spans 15 amino acids. The CDR3 DNA reads as TGTGCCAGCAGTTTACGTACCGGGGACAAAAACATTCAGTACTTC. This gives the protein CASSLRTGDKNIQYF.

In this sample, this clonotype turned up many times. Here the CDR3 DNA reads TGTGCCAGCACCAGGGGGGGCAGCCCCCAGAATGAGCAGTTCTTC. Amino acids: CASTRGGSPQNEQFF. This chain uses TRBV9 with TRBJ2-1; D is possibly TRBD1 or TRBD2 (7 bases each). Germline V gives CDR1 SGDLS, CDR2 YYNGEE. V was pared by 6 bases and J by 7 bases, with 20 bases between. CDR3 length equals 15 residues.

This clonotype was recorded many times. This chain connects TRBV27 to TRBJ1-2; the match to TRBD1 covers 9 bases. The V and J ends lost 2 bases and 3 bases, in that order; junction bases with no gene match: 7. Germline lookup yields CDR1 MNHEY and CDR2 SMNVEV (reference sequence). The CDR3 spans 16 residues. The CDR3 bases are TGTGCCAGCAGTTTAACAGGGGGCGCGGAGGACTATGGCTACACCTTC. It yields the protein CASSLTGGAEDYGYTF.

This clonotype was detected ten times or more. This chain joins TRBV7-8 and TRBJ2-1; D uncertain. The CDR3 is 15 amino acids. The germline V gene encodes CDR1 SGHVS and CDR2 FQNEAQ. V was cut by 0 bases and J by 3 bases, with 9 bases left in between. The CDR3 loop reads CASSLAGRDYNEQFF. In nucleotides, the CDR3 is TGTGCCAGCAGCTTAGCAGGGCGAGACTACAATGAGCAGTTCTTC. The full variable domain, its missing parts supplied by reference TRBV7-8 and TRBJ2-1, is GAGVSQSPRYKVAKRGQDVALRCDPISGHVSLFWYQQALGQGPEFLTYFQNEAQLDKSGLPSDRFFAERPEGSVSTLKIQRTQQEDSAVYLCASSLAGRDYNEQFFGPGTRLTVL.

A few counts support this clonotype. The V gene is TRBV3-1, the J gene TRBJ2-1; 9 bases are shared with TRBD2. J was trimmed by 11 bases and V by 6 bases; bases with no gene match: 8. CDR3 length equals 13 residues. The germline V gene has CDR1 LGHDT and CDR2 YNNKEL (reference sequence). The CDR3 coding sequence is TGTGCCAGCAGGCCCTCACTAGCGGGCCAGCAGTTCTTC. It yields the protein CASRPSLAGQQFF.

In this sample, this clonotype turned up once. The chain links TRBV2 to TRBJ2-3; D may be TRBD2 (5 bases). The V end was cut by 8 bases, the J end by 0 bases, with 15 bases between. CDR3 length: 15 amino acids. CDR1 and CDR2 from the germline V gene are SNHLY and FYNNEI. CDR3 sequence: CASAHGSGSTDTQYF. CDR3 in DNA: TGTGCCAGCGCCCATGGGAGCGGAAGCACAGATACGCAGTATTTT.

Ten or more counts support this clonotype. The chain recombines TRBV12-3 or TRBV12-4 with TRBJ2-1, with TRBD2 matching over 7 bases. The junction had 21 bases not matched to a gene; V was cut back by 10 bases and J by 12 bases. This CDR3 spans 15 amino acids. The CDR3 DNA follows: TGTGCCACCGTACCCCATACGGGAGGCCTTCGCGTGCAGTTCTTC. Amino acid sequence: CATVPHTGGLRVQFF.

This clonotype was seen at least ten times. The chain combines TRBV7-2 with TRBJ2-1, with TRBD2 identical over 12 bases. The CDR3 has 14 residues. Germline CDR1 is SGHTA and CDR2 is FQGNSA. V shed 3 bases, J shed 10 bases, and the junction held 4 bases outside the gene matches. DNA of the CDR3: TGTGCCAGCAGCTTGACTAGCGGGAGCGGGGAGCAGTTCTTC. It yields the protein CASSLTSGSGEQFF.

There are many counts of this clonotype. V and J are TRBV11-3 and TRBJ2-2; D ambiguous. CDR1 and CDR2 (germline): SGHNT, YENEEA. CDR3 length: 12 residues. V was shortened by 2 bases and J by 6 bases, with 4 bases between the two germline ends. The CDR3 spells CASSLWAGELFF. The CDR3 nucleotides read TGTGCCAGCAGCTTATGGGCCGGGGAGCTGTTTTTT.

This clonotype was seen repeatedly, ten times or more. V usage is TRBV7-2 and J usage is TRBJ2-1, with TRBD1 identical over 7 bases. The V gene's germline CDR1 is SGHTA and CDR2 FQGNSA. The ends lost 4 bases at V and 7 bases at J; junction bases unmatched: 4. The CDR3 runs 13 residues. CDR3 sequence (DNA): TGTGCCAGCAGCTCCCAGACAGGGAATGAGCAGTTCTTC. Translated: CASSSQTGNEQFF.